This TCR beta chain was identified in a study of T cells in Graves' hyperthyroidism and ophthalmopathy. General study points: Blood also contained most expanded thyroid clonotypes above 0.001. Ophthalmopathy prediction by the model preceded onset by a median approximately six months. Ophthalmopathy and stable hyperthyroidism were told apart by a 13 V-J model.

This clonotype was seen a few times. No antigen is known for it. CDR1 and CDR2 from the germline V gene are KGHDR and SFDVKD. V shed 4 bases and J 2 bases; nucleotides not matched to a gene: 8. There are 16 residues in the CDR3. Based on clinical symptoms, serum thyroxine and TRAb, thyroid ultrasound and orbital computed tomography, diagnoses were reached. Regions amplified from RNA transcripts were the TCR beta CDR3 regions. During a first-round RT-PCR of the TCR CDR3, the HTBI primer set was used. TCRdb re-called the multiplex PCR reads through MiXCR, storing one row per CDR3 protein. The table includes roughly 500,000 distinct CDR3 sequences, around 45% detected once.

The V and J genes are TRBV24-1 and TRBJ2-3, with 7 nucleotides matching TRBD2. The sequenced sample was peripheral blood or thyroid tissue (not recorded which). This receptor was identified in an adult woman with Graves' disease, either hyperthyroidism or ophthalmopathy (not recorded which). The CDR3 loop is CATSDRGRDYTDTQYF. The CDR3 coding sequence is TGTGCCACCAGTGACCGCGGACGGGACTACACAGATACGCAGTATTTT.